This T cell receptor (beta chain) stems from a study of Ad26.COV2.S vaccination and SARS-CoV-2 variants. Generated by immunoSEQ multiplex PCR, the TCRdb table keeps only in-frame clones and is missing some. Of 450,000 to 550,000 clones in the sample, roughly nine tenths were seen once. The treatment was: some 20 received Ad26.COV2.S at low or high dose, single or two shots; 5 received placebo; per-sample allocation not given. Sampling took place 63 days after the first vaccine or placebo injection. Germline CDR1 reads SGHNT; CDR2 reads YYREEE (reference sequence). This CDR3 region has 14 residues. Deletions cut 5 bases from V and 2 bases from J, with 10 bases between.

The clonotype was recovered from a person between 18 and 59 years old who received the Ad26.COV2.S COVID-19 vaccine or a placebo. The chain uses TRBV5-4 and TRBJ2-2, with D possibly matching TRBD1 (6 bases). The starting material was peripheral blood, obtained in a trial of Ad26.COV2.S vaccine versus placebo. As DNA, the CDR3 is TGTGCCAGCAGGACCGGGACAAACACCGGGGAGCTGTTTTTT. It yields the protein CASRTGTNTGELFF.